These 20 T cell receptor beta chains were all obtained from the same sample, sequenced in a study of blood T cell repertoires in COVID-19. Data came from immunoSEQ multiplex PCR; TCRdb stores just in-frame clones and leaves some out. The data show fewer than 200,000 clones, roughly 87% seen once. Sequenced: peripheral blood. These receptors came from a woman in her seventies with COVID-19, enrolled during active disease.

V usage is TRBV7-2 and J usage is TRBJ2-5; 9 nucleotides line up with TRBD1. The J segment lost 4 bases and the V segment lost 2 bases, leaving 5 bases of the junction unmatched. The length of the CDR3 is 15 residues. The germline CDR1 and CDR2 sequences are SGHTA and FQGNSA. CDR3 bases: TGTGCCAGCAGCTTAACAGGGGGCCTTGGAGAGACCCAGTACTTC. Protein product: CASSLTGGLGETQYF.

This rearrangement joins TRBV7-2 to TRBJ1-2, with a possible D match to TRBD1 (5 bases). CDR3 length equals 15 residues. Germline CDR1 is SGHTA and CDR2 is FQGNSA. Trimming left V 1 base short and J 3 bases short, with 12 bases between. CDR3 sequence (DNA): TGTGCCAGCAGCTTAGGGGGCTCTGGGTACTATGGCTACACCTTC. Its translation: CASSLGGSGYYGYTF.

The chain is built from TRBV29-1 and TRBJ2-3; D gene uncertain. This CDR3 is 13 amino acids long. The ends were cut back, 6 bases at V and 6 bases at J, with 16 bases in the middle. Germline CDR1 and CDR2: SQVTM and ANQGSEA. CDR3 residues: CSVPKAGGDTQYF. In DNA form, the CDR3 reads TGCAGCGTCCCCAAAGCAGGTGGGGATACGCAGTATTTT.

The chain has TRBV6-5 and TRBJ2-1; 8 nucleotides agree with TRBD2. The V and J ends lost 1 base and 0 bases, in that order; junction bases with no gene match: 2. Germline CDR1 and CDR2: MNHEY and SVGAGI. The CDR3 extends over 16 amino acids. As DNA, the CDR3 is TGTGCCAGCAGTTACTTAAGCGGGAGCTCCTACAATGAGCAGTTCTTC. It specifies CASSYLSGSSYNEQFF.

The V gene is TRBV7-9, the J gene TRBJ2-3, with 8 positions matching TRBD2. There are 15 residues in the CDR3. Germline V gives CDR1 SEHNR, CDR2 FQNEAQ (reference sequence). The J segment lost 3 bases and the V segment lost 5 bases, leaving 7 bases of the junction unmatched. CDR3 region: CASSAEGTRTDTQYF. DNA for the CDR3: TGTGCCAGCAGCGCGGAAGGGACTAGAACAGATACGCAGTATTTT.

The V call is TRBV19, the J call TRBJ2-7; TRBD1 agrees at 11 bases. The junction had 5 bases not matched to a gene; V was cut back by 4 bases and J by 3 bases. The CDR3 spans 15 residues. The germline V gene has CDR1 LNHDA and CDR2 SQIVND (reference sequence). CDR3 nucleotides: TGTGCCAGTAGTAATTCCGGGACAGGGGGCTACGAGCAGTACTTC. Its translation: CASSNSGTGGYEQYF.

The chain has TRBV7-8 and TRBJ1-1; 8 bases map to TRBD1. Per germline, CDR1 SGHVS and CDR2 FQNEAQ. Trimming removed 5 bases from V and 9 bases from J; junction bases left unmatched: 2. This CDR3 spans 11 amino acids. DNA of the CDR3: TGTGCCAGCAGCCGGGACAGGCAAGCTTTCTTT. Translated, it gives CASSRDRQAFF. The whole variable domain, filled in from reference TRBV7-8 and TRBJ1-1, reads GAGVSQSPRYKVAKRGQDVALRCDPISGHVSLFWYQQALGQGPEFLTYFQNEAQLDKSGLPSDRFFAERPEGSVSTLKIQRTQQEDSAVYLCASSRDRQAFFGQGTRLTVV.

This chain joins TRBV11-2 and TRBJ2-1; 7 nucleotides line up with TRBD2. CDR3 length: 14 amino acids. The trim removed 1 base at V and 8 bases at J, leaving 5 bases unmatched. Germline lookup yields CDR1 SGHAT and CDR2 FQNNGV. The CDR3 coding sequence is TGTGCCAGCAGCTTAGCTTGGGGAGGGGATGAGCAGTTCTTC. Amino acid sequence: CASSLAWGGDEQFF. Full variable domain (remainder filled in from reference TRBV11-2 and TRBJ2-1): EAGVAQSPRYKIIEKRQSVAFWCNPISGHATLYWYQQILGQGPKLLIQFQNNGVVDDSQLPKDRFSAERLKGVDSTLKIQPAKLEDSAVYLCASSLAWGGDEQFFGPGTRLTVL.

The chain joins TRBV7-2 to TRBJ1-6; TRBD1 might be the D (6 bases). This CDR3 has 15 amino acids. The V end was cut by 5 bases, the J end by 7 bases, with 15 bases between. Germline CDR1 SGHTA, CDR2 FQGNSA. In nucleotides, the CDR3 is TGTGCCAGCAGCCCATTGATGGGGGCCAATTCACCCCTCCACTTT. It translates to CASSPLMGANSPLHF.

V gene TRBV28 combines with J gene TRBJ2-1, with 7 bases matching TRBD2. Germline V CDR1 and CDR2: MDHEN, SYDVKM. This CDR3 spans 17 amino acids. Trimming cost V 4 bases and J 0 bases; bases outside gene matches: 9. CDR3 amino acids: CASSSNLLADSYNEQFF. CDR3 DNA sequence: TGTGCCAGCAGTTCCAACCTTCTAGCGGACTCCTACAATGAGCAGTTCTTC. Combining the CDR3 with reference TRBV28 and TRBJ2-1 gives the whole variable domain DVKVTQSSRYLVKRTGEKVFLECVQDMDHENMFWYRQDPGLGLRLIYFSYDVKMKEKGDIPEGYSVSREKKERFSLILESASTNQTSMYLCASSSNLLADSYNEQFFGPGTRLTVL.

V gene TRBV7-2 combines with J gene TRBJ1-2, with D tentatively TRBD1 (5 bases). This CDR3 has 15 residues. V was pared by 2 bases and J by 2 bases, with 12 bases between. Germline CDR1 and CDR2: SGHTA and FQGNSA. The CDR3, as DNA: TGTGCCAGCAGCTTAACCGGGACTGTCAACTATGGCTACACCTTC. This encodes CASSLTGTVNYGYTF.

V gene TRBV11-2 combines with J gene TRBJ2-1; the match to TRBD1 covers 11 bases. The CDR3 consists of 15 residues. Trimming removed 8 bases from V and 10 bases from J; junction bases left unmatched: 13. Germline lookup yields CDR1 SGHAT and CDR2 FQNNGV. This chain's CDR3 is CASREGQGGESEQFF. The CDR3 nucleotides read TGTGCCAGCCGGGAGGGACAGGGGGGTGAAAGCGAGCAGTTCTTC.

V gene TRBV10-3 combines with J gene TRBJ1-1; D perhaps matches TRBD1 (6 bases). The CDR3 sequence is 13 residues long. Trimming removed 4 bases at V and 5 bases at J, with 11 bases between. The germline V gene encodes CDR1 ENHRY and CDR2 SYGVKD. CDR3 coding DNA: TGTGCCATCAGTGGCGATCAGGGGACTGAAGCTTTCTTT. Its protein is CAISGDQGTEAFF.

The chain has TRBV3-1 (or the pseudogene TRBV3-2) and TRBJ2-3, with D possibly TRBD1 on 7 matching bases. V shed 7 bases and J shed 6 bases, with 17 bases lying between them. Germline V gives CDR1 LGHDT, CDR2 YNNKEL (reference sequence). The CDR3 loop spans 14 amino acids. In nucleotides, the CDR3 is TGTGCCAGCACCCTAGGAGGGGGCGGGGATACGCAGTATTTT. Residues: CASTLGGGGDTQYF.

The V gene is TRBV6-2 or TRBV6-3, the J gene TRBJ2-1; 10 nucleotides agree with TRBD2. J lost 3 bases, V lost 6 bases, and 8 bases had no gene match. The CDR3 sequence is 16 residues long. The germline CDR1 and CDR2 sequences are MNHEY and SVGEGT. The CDR3 DNA reads as TGTGCCAGCAGCTCCCGGACTAGCGGAAGCTACAATGAGCAGTTCTTC. It encodes CASSSRTSGSYNEQFF.

The genes are TRBV25-1 and TRBJ1-6; D unresolved. CDR3 length: 15 amino acids. Trimming shortened V by 3 bases and J by 4 bases, and 10 bases separated the two germline ends. Per germline, CDR1 MGHDK and CDR2 SYGVNS. CDR3 loop: CASSDSRLYNSPLHF. CDR3 DNA: TGTGCCAGCAGTGACAGCAGGCTGTATAATTCACCCCTCCACTTT.

The V and J genes are TRBV11-3 and TRBJ2-1; 7 bases are a match to TRBD2. V trimming: 5 bases; J trimming: 1 base; junction bases outside the gene matches: 5. CDR3 size: 15 residues. Per germline, CDR1 SGHNT and CDR2 YENEEA. The CDR3 DNA sequence: TGTGCCAGCAGCATGCTCGGGGGGTCCTACAATGAGCAGTTCTTC. Its protein product is CASSMLGGSYNEQFF.

This chain links TRBV9 with TRBJ2-5; 13 nucleotides match TRBD2. CDR3 length: 16 residues. CDR1 and CDR2 from the germline V gene are SGDLS and YYNGEE. The ends lost 2 bases at V and 4 bases at J; junction bases unmatched: 5. The CDR3 DNA reads TGTGCCAGCAGCGTCGGACTAGCGGGAGTCCTAGAGACCCAGTACTTC. Encoded protein: CASSVGLAGVLETQYF. The variable domain in full, completed from reference TRBV9 and TRBJ2-5, reads DSGVTQTPKHLITATGQRVTLRCSPRSGDLSVYWYQQSLDQGLQFLIQYYNGEERAKGNILERFSAQQFPDLHSELNLSSLELGDSALYFCASSVGLAGVLETQYFGPGTRLLVL.

The V and J genes are TRBV24-1 and TRBJ1-4, with TRBD1 matching over 8 bases. Germline V lookup: CDR1 KGHDR, CDR2 SFDVKD. This CDR3 has 15 residues. J lost 7 bases, V lost 4 bases, and 7 bases had no gene match. The CDR3 protein is CATSDSTGVGEKLFF. Here the CDR3 DNA reads TGTGCCACCAGTGACTCGACAGGGGTGGGTGAAAAACTGTTTTTT.

This clone was seen a handful of times. The chain links TRBV4-1 to TRBJ1-3; 8 bases fit TRBD1. The CDR3 runs 17 residues. Germline CDR1 and CDR2: MGHRA and YSYEKL. The J segment lost 5 bases and the V segment lost 2 bases, leaving 11 bases of the junction unmatched. The CDR3 sequence is CASSQPTGQGVRNTIYF. The CDR3 bases are TGCGCCAGCAGCCAACCCACAGGACAGGGCGTTAGAAACACCATATATTTT.